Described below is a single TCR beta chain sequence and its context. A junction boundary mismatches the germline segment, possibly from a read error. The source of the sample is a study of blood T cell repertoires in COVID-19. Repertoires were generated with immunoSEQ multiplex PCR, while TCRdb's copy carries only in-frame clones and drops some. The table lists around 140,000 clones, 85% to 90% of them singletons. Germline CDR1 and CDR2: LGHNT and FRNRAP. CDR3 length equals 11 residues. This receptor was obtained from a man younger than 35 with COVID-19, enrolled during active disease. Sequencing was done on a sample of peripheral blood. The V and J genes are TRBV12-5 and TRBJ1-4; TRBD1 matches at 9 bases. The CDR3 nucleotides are TGTGCTAGTGGTTCGTCGGACAGGGGAGATTTT. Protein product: CASGSSDRGDF.